This T cell receptor (beta chain) was sequenced in a study of blood T cell repertoires in COVID-19. Study as a whole: The United States, Italy and Spain supplied acute and convalescent COVID-19 samples. The cDNA or gDNA used as material had been derived from T cells, B-cell-depleted T cells, or PBMCs.

Assay: immunoSEQ multiplex PCR; the TCRdb copy retains only in-frame clones and omits some. This repertoire shows approximately 170,000 clones, approximately 93% found once; its top ten account for less than 2%. CDR3 length equals 20 residues. V and J are TRBV12-1 and TRBJ1-1; the table's D gene call, TRBD1, was not cross checked with the DNA. TRBV12-1 is a listed pseudogene. The receptor was derived from a woman aged 60-70 years with COVID-19, enrolled during active disease. The sequenced sample was peripheral blood. The CDR3 nucleotides read TGTGCCAGCAGCTTTCCTATTAAGACAGGGGGCGAAGTGAAGAACACTGAAGCTTTCTTT. Translation gives CASSFPIKTGGEVKNTEAFF.